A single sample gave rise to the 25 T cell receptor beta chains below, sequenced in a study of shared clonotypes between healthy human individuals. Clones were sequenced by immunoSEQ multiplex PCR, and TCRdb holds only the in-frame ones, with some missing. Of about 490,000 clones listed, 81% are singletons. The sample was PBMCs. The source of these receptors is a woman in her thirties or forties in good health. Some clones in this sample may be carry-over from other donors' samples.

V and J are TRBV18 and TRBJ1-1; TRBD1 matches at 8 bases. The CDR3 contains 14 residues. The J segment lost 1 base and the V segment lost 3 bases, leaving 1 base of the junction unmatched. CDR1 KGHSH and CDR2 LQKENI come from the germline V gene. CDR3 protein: CASSPGQANTEAFF. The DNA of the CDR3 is TGTGCCAGCTCACCGGGACAGGCGAACACTGAAGCTTTCTTT.

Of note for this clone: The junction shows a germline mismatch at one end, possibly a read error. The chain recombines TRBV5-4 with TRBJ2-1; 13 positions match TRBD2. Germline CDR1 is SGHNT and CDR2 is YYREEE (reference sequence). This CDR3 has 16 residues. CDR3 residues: CASSLTSGRGDKEQFF. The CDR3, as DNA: TGTGCCAGCAGCTTGACTAGCGGGAGGGGTGACAAGGAGCAGTTCTTC.

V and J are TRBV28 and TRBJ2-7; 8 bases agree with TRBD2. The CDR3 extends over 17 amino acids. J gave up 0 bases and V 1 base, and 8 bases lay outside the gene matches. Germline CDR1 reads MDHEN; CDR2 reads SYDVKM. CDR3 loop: CASSLSSGSPLSYEQYF. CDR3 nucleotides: TGTGCCAGCAGTTTATCAAGCGGGAGCCCCCTCTCCTACGAGCAGTACTTC.

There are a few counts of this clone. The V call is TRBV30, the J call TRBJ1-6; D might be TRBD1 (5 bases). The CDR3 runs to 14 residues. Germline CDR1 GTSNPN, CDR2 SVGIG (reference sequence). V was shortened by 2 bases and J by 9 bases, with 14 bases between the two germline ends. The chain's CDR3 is CAWSPGLSRSPLHF. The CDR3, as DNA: TGTGCCTGGAGTCCAGGGTTGTCCCGTTCACCCCTCCACTTT.

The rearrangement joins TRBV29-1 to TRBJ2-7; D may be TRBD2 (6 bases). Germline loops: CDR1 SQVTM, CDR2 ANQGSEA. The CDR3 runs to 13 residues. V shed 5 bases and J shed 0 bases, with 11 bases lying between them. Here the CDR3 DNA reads TGCAGCGTTCGGAGGGGAATCTCCTACGAGCAGTACTTC. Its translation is CSVRRGISYEQYF.

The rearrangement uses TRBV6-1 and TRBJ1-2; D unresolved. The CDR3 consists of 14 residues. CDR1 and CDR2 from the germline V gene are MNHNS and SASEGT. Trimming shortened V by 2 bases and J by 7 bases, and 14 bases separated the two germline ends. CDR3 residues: CASSESGVGGGYTF. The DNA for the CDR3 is TGTGCCAGCAGTGAATCTGGGGTGGGTGGTGGCTACACCTTC.

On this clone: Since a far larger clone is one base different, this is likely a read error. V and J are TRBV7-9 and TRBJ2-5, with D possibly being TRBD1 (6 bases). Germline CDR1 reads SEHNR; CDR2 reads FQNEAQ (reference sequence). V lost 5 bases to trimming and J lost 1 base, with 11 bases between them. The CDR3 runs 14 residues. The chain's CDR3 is CASSLGQTQETQYF. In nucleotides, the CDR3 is TGTGCCAGCAGCCTAGGACAGACCCAAGAGACCCAGTACTTC. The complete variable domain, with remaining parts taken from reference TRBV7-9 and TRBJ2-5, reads DTGVSQNPRHKITKRGQNVTFRCDPISEHNRLYWYRQTLGQGPEFLTYFQNEAQLEKSRLLSDRFSAERPKGSFSTLEIQRTEQGDSAMYLCASSLGQTQETQYFGPGTRLLVL.

CDR3 protein: CASSLDAPGGTGELFF. Here the CDR3 DNA reads TGCGCCAGCAGCCTGGACGCCCCGGGAGGCACCGGGGAGCTGTTTTTT. This chain uses TRBV4-3 with TRBJ2-2, with TRBD2 matching over 7 bases. The CDR3 spans 16 residues. V gave up 4 bases and J gave up 4 bases; unmatched junction bases: 9. Germline V gives CDR1 LGHNA, CDR2 YSLEER.

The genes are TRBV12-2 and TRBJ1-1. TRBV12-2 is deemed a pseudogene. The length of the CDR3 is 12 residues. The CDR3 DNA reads TGTGCAAGTCGCTTGGGTCCTCCAAATGCTTTCTTT. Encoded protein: CASRLGPPNAFF.

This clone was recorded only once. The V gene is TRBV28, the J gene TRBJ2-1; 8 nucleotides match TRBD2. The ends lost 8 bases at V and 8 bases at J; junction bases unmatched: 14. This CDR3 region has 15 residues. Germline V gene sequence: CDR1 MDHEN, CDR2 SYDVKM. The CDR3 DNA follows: TGTGCCAGCGGCCCCACTAGCGGAATCCGCCATGAGCAGTTCTTC. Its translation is CASGPTSGIRHEQFF.

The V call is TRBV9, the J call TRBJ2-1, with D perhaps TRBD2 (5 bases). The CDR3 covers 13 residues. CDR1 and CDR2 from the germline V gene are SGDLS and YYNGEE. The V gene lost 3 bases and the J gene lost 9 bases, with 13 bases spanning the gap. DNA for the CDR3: TGTGCCAGCAGCGGGATACTAGGTGGTGAGCAGTTCTTC. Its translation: CASSGILGGEQFF.

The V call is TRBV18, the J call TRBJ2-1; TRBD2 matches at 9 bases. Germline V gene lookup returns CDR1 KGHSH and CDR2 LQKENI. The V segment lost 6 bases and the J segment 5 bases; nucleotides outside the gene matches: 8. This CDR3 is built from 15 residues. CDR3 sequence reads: CASSPETSGNNEQFF. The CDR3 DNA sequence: TGTGCCAGCTCCCCGGAGACTAGCGGAAACAATGAGCAGTTCTTC.

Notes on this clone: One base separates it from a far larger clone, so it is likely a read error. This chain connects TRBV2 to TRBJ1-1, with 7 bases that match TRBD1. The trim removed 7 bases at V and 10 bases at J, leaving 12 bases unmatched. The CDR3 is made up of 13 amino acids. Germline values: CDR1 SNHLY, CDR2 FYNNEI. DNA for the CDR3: TGTGCCAGCAACTGGGACAGCTTAGTGGGAGCTTTCTTT. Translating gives CASNWDSLVGAFF.

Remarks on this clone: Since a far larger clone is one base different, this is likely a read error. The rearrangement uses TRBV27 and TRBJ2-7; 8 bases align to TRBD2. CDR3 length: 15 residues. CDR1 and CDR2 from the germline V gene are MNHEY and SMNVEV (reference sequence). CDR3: CACSFFAGGLPEQYF. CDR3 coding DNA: TGTGCCTGCAGTTTTTTTGCGGGAGGCCTTCCGGAGCAGTACTTC.

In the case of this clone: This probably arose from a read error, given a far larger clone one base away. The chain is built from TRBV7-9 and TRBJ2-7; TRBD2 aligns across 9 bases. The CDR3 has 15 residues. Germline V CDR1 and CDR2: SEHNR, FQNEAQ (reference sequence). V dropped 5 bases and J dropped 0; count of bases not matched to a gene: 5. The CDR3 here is CASSHGLAYSYEQYF. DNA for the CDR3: TGTGCCAGCAGCCACGGACTAGCGTACTCCTACGAGCAGTACTTC.

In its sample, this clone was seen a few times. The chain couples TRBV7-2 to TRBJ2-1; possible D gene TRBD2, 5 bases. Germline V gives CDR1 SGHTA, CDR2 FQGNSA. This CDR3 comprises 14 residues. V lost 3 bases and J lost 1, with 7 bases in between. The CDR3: CASSFTSSYNEQFF. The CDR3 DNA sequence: TGTGCCAGCAGCTTCACTAGTTCCTACAATGAGCAGTTCTTC.

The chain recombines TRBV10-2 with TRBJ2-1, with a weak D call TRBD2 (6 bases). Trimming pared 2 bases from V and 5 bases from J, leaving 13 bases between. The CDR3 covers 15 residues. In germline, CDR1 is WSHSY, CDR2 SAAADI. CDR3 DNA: TGCGCCAGCAGTGAGCGGTCGGGAGCCCACAATGAGCAGTTCTTC. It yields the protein CASSERSGAHNEQFF.

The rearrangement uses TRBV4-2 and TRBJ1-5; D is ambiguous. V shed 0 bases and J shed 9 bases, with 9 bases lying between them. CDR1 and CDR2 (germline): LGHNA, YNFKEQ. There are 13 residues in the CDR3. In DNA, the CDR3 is TGTGCCAGCAGCCAAGAAATCTCCGGGCCCCAGCATTTT. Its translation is CASSQEISGPQHF.

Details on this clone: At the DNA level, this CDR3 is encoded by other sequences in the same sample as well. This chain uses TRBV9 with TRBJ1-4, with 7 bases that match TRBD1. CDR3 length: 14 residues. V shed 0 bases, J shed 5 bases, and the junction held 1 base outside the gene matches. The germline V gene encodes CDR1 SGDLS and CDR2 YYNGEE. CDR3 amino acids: CASSVGGGNEKLFF. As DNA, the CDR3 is TGTGCCAGCAGCGTAGGAGGGGGCAATGAAAAACTGTTTTTT.

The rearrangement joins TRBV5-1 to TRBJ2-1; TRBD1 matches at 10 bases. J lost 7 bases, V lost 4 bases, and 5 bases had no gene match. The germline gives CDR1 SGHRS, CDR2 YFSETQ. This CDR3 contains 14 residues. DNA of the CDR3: TGCGCCAGCAGCAGGCGACAGGGGGCGAATGAGCAGTTCTTC. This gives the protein CASSRRQGANEQFF. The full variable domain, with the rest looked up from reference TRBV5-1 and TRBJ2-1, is KAGVTQTPRYLIKTRGQQVTLSCSPISGHRSVSWYQQTPGQGLQFLFEYFSETQRNKGNFPGRFSGRQFSNSRSEMNVSTLELGDSALYLCASSRRQGANEQFFGPGTRLTVL.

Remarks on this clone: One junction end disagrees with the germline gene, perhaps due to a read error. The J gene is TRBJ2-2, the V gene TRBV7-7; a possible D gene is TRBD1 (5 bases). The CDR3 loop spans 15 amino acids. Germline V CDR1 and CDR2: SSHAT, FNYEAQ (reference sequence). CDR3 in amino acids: CASSLTRAHTGELFF. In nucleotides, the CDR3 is TGTGCTAGCAGCTTAACCAGGGCGCACACCGGGGAGCTGTTTTTT.

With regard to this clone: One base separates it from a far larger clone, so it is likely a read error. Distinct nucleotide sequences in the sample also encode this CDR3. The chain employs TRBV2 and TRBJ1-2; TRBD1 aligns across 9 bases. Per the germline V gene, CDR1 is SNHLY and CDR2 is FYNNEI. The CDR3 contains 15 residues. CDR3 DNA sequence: TGCGCCAGCAGCACCGGGACAGGGTTTGGGTATGGCTACACCTTC. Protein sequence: CASSTGTGFGYGYTF.

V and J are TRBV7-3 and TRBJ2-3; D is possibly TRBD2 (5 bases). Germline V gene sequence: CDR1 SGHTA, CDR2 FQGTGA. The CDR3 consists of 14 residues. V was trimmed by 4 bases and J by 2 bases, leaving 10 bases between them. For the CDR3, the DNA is TGTGCCAGCAGCTCGGGATATCCCACAGATACGCAGTATTTT. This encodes CASSSGYPTDTQYF.

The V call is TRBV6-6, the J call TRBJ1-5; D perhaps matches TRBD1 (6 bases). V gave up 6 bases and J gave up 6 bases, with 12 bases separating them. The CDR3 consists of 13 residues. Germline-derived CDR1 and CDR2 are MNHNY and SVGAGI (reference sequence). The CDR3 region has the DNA TGTGCCAGCAGGCAGGGGAGCGGTCAGCCCCAGCATTTT. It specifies CASRQGSGQPQHF.

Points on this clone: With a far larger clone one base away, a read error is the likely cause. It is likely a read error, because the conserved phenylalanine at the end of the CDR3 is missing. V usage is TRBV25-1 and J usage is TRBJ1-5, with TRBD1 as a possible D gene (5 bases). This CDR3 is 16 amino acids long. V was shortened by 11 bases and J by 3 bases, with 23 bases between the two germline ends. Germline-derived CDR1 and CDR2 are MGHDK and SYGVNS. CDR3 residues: CARTSSGGIDNQPQHL. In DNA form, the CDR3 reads TGTGCCCGGACGTCATCCGGGGGAATCGACAATCAGCCCCAGCATCTT.